The clone carrying this TCR beta chain was observed many times. Its antigen is unidentified. The source material, RNA transcripts, was used to amplify TCR beta CDR3 regions. RT-PCR in the first round (using the HTBI primer set) targeted the TCR CDR3. A single record per CDR3 protein comes from TCRdb applying MiXCR to the multiplex PCR reads. The sample gives about 520,000 distinct CDR3 sequences, around 20% of which show up once; about 25% is in the top ten. The sample originates from a study of T cells in Graves' hyperthyroidism and ophthalmopathy. Looking at the study overall: Initial diagnosis, before any treatment, was when peripheral blood was collected.

Stable hyperthyroidism: no ophthalmopathy progression over 18 months of follow-up. Patients showing uncontrolled infection, other autoimmune disease, pregnancy or lactation were ineligible. General study results and limits: In the blood, most expanded thyroid clonotypes above 0.001 appeared as well.

The TCR comes from a man aged 18 to 30 with Graves' hyperthyroidism. Sequencing input: blood.

CDR3 coding DNA: TGTGCCAGCAGTGAGCACAGAATTAACTATGGCTACACCTTC. It encodes CASSEHRINYGYTF. The chain combines TRBV2 with TRBJ1-2; no clear D. The germline gives CDR1 SNHLY, CDR2 FYNNEI. The CDR3 totals 14 residues. Trimming left V 3 bases short and J 1 base short, with 9 bases between.